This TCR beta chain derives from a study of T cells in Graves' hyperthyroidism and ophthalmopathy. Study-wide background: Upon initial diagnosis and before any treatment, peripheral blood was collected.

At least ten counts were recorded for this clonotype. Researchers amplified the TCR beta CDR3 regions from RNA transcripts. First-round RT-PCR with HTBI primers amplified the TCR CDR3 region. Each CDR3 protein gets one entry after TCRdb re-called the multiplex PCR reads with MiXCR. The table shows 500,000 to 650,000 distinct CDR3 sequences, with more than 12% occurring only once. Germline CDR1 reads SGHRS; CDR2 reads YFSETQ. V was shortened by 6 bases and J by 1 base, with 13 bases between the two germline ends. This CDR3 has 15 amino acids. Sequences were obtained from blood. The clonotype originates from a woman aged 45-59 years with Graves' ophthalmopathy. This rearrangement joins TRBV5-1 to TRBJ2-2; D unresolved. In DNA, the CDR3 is TGCGCCAGCAAAACAGTGCCCATGAACACCGGGGAGCTGTTTTTT. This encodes CASKTVPMNTGELFF.